This T cell receptor (beta chain) was profiled in a study of blood T cell repertoires in COVID-19. Repertoires were generated with immunoSEQ multiplex PCR, while TCRdb's copy carries only in-frame clones and drops some. This repertoire shows 400,000 to 500,000 clones, approximately 87% found once; its top ten account for 1.8%. The CDR3 has 14 residues. Germline V gene data show CDR1 as SGDLS and CDR2 as YYNGEE. Trimming shortened V by 3 bases and J by 5 bases, and 14 bases separated the two germline ends. The gene calls are TRBV9 and TRBJ1-1; D is possibly TRBD1 (5 bases). The sequence derives from a woman in her 40s who had recovered from COVID-19. Sequenced input: PBMCs or T cells enriched from blood (not recorded which). CDR3 loop: CASSEGLPPTEAFF. CDR3 sequence (DNA): TGTGCCAGCAGCGAGGGACTGCCCCCGACTGAAGCTTTCTTT.